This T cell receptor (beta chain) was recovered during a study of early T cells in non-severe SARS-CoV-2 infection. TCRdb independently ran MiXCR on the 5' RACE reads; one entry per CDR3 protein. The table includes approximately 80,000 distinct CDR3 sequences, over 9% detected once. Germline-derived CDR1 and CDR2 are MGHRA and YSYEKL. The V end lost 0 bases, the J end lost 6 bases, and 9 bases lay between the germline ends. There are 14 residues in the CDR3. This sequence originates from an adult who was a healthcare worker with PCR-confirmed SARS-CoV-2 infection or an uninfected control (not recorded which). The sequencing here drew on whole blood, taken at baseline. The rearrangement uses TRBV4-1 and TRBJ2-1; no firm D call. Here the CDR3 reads CASSQEVSSNEQFF. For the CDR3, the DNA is TGCGCCAGCAGCCAAGAAGTGAGTTCCAATGAGCAGTTCTTC.